The T cell receptor (beta chain) under discussion was sequenced for a study of blood T cell repertoires in COVID-19 (TCRdb year 2020). About the study as a whole: Samples from collaborators originated in the United States, Italy and Spain and spanned both the acute and convalescent phases of COVID-19. HLA class I and class II types, where available, came from metadata supplied by the sample provider rather than from assay-based typing. The prospective study material was composed of cDNA or gDNA derived from T cells, B-cell-depleted T cells, or PBMCs. The sample metadata nearly always contained a de-identified subject ID, COVID-19 status, age in years and sex. Samples came from the ongoing ImmuneRACE study (first 160 participants) plus 1,254 subjects from 6 global collaborators. The repertoires were made available in a free public database intended to serve as a resource for research on the immune response to SARS-CoV-2. Deeply sampled blood TCRbeta repertoires from subjects exposed to, actively infected with, or recovered from COVID-19 were included in the dataset.

General findings and caveats noted by the study authors: Clinical and demographic metadata were provided uncurated, with the amount varying by source and participant.

The immunoSEQ Assay, a bias-controlled multiplex PCR, was used to amplify TCRbeta CDR3 regions from genomic DNA. The original methods were these. The number of nucleated cells in each sample was estimated from the amplification of reference gene primers within the assay. Sequence reads were collapsed and filtered to measure the absolute abundance of every unique TCRbeta CDR3 rearrangement. For each sample, productive Simpson clonality was calculated by taking the square root of Simpson's diversity index across productive rearrangements. In TCRdb, the immuneACCESS table is reduced to in-frame sequences with V and J assigned. These tables do not hold every clone; where another copy was compared, an unresolved V gene accounts for under half, and the others remain unexplained. V and J calls and clone size are those listed in that table; D and trimming were worked out from the DNA. Across this sample there are around 310,000 clones, with 90% seen only once. The ten largest clones represent roughly 1% of the sample.

To note about this clone: The clone's antigen remains unknown. Base-call qualities are not available, and no considerably larger clone is one nucleotide away.

The CDR3, from cysteine to phenylalanine, totals 13 residues. Only the CDR3 region is kept as DNA, spanning 39 bases read in frame from base 1. V lost 0 bases and J lost 4 bases; the stretch between them is 5 bases long. CDR1 and CDR2 are drawn from the germline V gene: SGDLS, YYNGEE. One collaborating source in Seattle enrolled patients while the patients were actively infected and followed the patients over time throughout the course of disease. Each collaborating institution followed its own protocols to collect whole blood in K2EDTA tubes. For TCRbeta analysis, collaborators shipped samples as frozen whole blood, isolated PBMCs, or DNA extracted from either of those sample types.

The rearranged segments are TRBV9 and TRBJ2-1; TRBD1 might be the D gene, on 5 matching bases. Sequencing was performed on peripheral blood. The sequence came from a woman aged 40 to 50 with COVID-19, enrolled during active disease. The CDR3 here reads CASSVGQYNEQFF. The nucleotide sequence reads TGTGCCAGCAGCGTAGGACAGTACAATGAGCAGTTCTTC.